This T cell receptor beta chain originates from a study of shared clonotypes between healthy human individuals. Findings of the study overall: Generation probabilities of non-shared clonotypes were lower (relative to those shared by all four donors).

Germline CDR1 reads SGHTA; CDR2 reads FQGNSA. CDR3 length: 17 amino acids. J was trimmed by 2 bases and V by 1 base; bases with no gene match: 6. Here immunoSEQ multiplex PCR was the method, and the copy in TCRdb shows in-frame clones only, minus some. The sample shows approximately 1.1 million clones, about 80% of them seen only once. On this clone: What it recognizes is unknown.

The gene calls are TRBV7-2 and TRBJ2-3; 10 bases fit TRBD2. This TCR came from a man between 18 and 29 years old in good health. Some clones in this sample may be carry-over from other donors' samples. Sample: memory CD4+ T cells from PBMCs. Noted subset: CD45RA-negative fraction. The CDR3 DNA follows: TGTGCCAGCAGCTTAGGGTGGACTAGCGGTAACACAGATACGCAGTATTTT. This gives the protein CASSLGWTSGNTDTQYF.